This T cell receptor (beta chain) was recovered during a study of PD-L1 blockade in urothelial cancer. Study-level background: At 3 weeks (second dose) and 6 weeks after starting treatment, blood was analyzed.

Time point: pretreatment peripheral blood. Every PCR received spiked-in synthetic TCR analog templates. Produced via immunoSEQ multiplex PCR; TCRdb's table is partial and in-frame only. The repertoire holds fewer than 85,000 clones, with around 83% as singletons. V trimming: 5 bases; J trimming: 8 bases; junction bases outside the gene matches: 7. Germline CDR1 is WSHSY and CDR2 is SAAADI. The CDR3 spans 14 residues. Material: PBMCs, obtained around atezolizumab (anti-PD-L1) treatment. This receptor was identified in a woman between 65 and 79 years old with urothelial cancer. V and J are TRBV10-2 and TRBJ2-1; TRBD2 matches 9 bases. CDR3 nucleotides: TGCGCCAGCAGTACTAGCGGGTCTTTTTATGAGCAGTTCTTC. This gives the protein CASSTSGSFYEQFF.